This paragraph covers one T cell receptor beta chain sequence. The repertoire was sequenced with immunoSEQ multiplex PCR; TCRdb's copy has only in-frame clones and lacks some. Here the sample spans some 94,000 clones, about 95% being singletons. These data belong to a study of technical replicates of blood from a handful of donors. Per germline, CDR1 SGHRS and CDR2 YFSETQ. CDR3 length: 14 residues. J gave up 6 bases and V 4 bases, and 5 bases lay outside the gene matches. The chain joins TRBV5-1 to TRBJ1-5, with TRBD1 matching over 9 bases. Sequenced: T cells isolated from PBMCs. The clonotype originates from a human donor in good health. CDR3 residues: CASSDGQGRQPQHF. The CDR3 region has the DNA TGCGCCAGCAGCGACGGACAGGGGCGTCAGCCCCAGCATTTT.